These 21 T cell receptor beta chains share one sample of origin, sequenced in a study of cytomegalovirus exposure and HLA in healthy donors. The PCR contained 60 Vbeta and 13 Jbeta primers. The method was immunoSEQ multiplex PCR; TCRdb's version includes in-frame clones alone and lacks a portion of them. In the table there are 150,000 to 200,000 clones, 70% to 80% of which are singletons. Sample: PBMCs. The receptors were gathered from a man between 60 and 70 years old in good health and CMV-seronegative.

Only a few counts were recorded for this clone. The rearrangement joins TRBV5-4 to TRBJ2-1; tentative D call: TRBD1 (6 bases). Germline V lookup: CDR1 SGHNT, CDR2 YYREEE (reference sequence). The length of the CDR3 is 15 residues. V was cut by 4 bases and J by 4 bases, with 15 bases left in between. Here the CDR3 reads CASSPGQNLYNEQFF. The CDR3, as DNA: TGTGCCAGCAGCCCTGGACAGAACCTATACAATGAGCAGTTCTTC.

This clone has a single count. The rearrangement links TRBV9 to TRBJ2-7, with a weak D call TRBD2 (5 bases). With 0 bases removed from V and 2 bases from J, the gap between germline ends came to 15 bases. Germline values: CDR1 SGDLS, CDR2 YYNGEE. CDR3 length equals 16 residues. CDR3 coding DNA: TGTGCCAGCAGCGTAGTAGCCGGGGTCGGGCCCTACGAGCAGTACTTC. It specifies CASSVVAGVGPYEQYF.

The chain joins TRBV19 to TRBJ2-2; 13 bases fit TRBD2. The CDR3 extends over 19 amino acids. Losses at the gene ends were 5 bases for V and 5 bases for J; bases not matched to a gene: 14. The germline CDR1 and CDR2 sequences are LNHDA and SQIVND (reference sequence). The CDR3 protein is CASSLRLAGGPGGTGELFF. The DNA of the CDR3 is TGTGCCAGTAGTCTCCGACTAGCGGGAGGCCCCGGTGGTACCGGGGAGCTGTTTTTT.

The chain has TRBV7-6 and TRBJ1-5; TRBD1 agrees at 7 bases. The CDR3 sequence is 14 residues long. CDR1 and CDR2 (germline): SGHVS, FNYEAQ. The ends lost 4 bases at V and 5 bases at J; junction bases unmatched: 5. The DNA for the CDR3 is TGTGCCAGCAGCTCGGGACAGCGAGATCAGCCCCAGCATTTT. It translates to CASSSGQRDQPQHF.

This CDR3 reads CASSSAGDQPQHF. DNA for the CDR3: TGTGCCAGCAGCTCTGCAGGGGACCAGCCCCAGCATTTT. The gene calls are TRBV5-5 and TRBJ1-5, with D maybe TRBD1 (6 bases). V lost 3 bases to trimming and J lost 7 bases, with 11 bases between them. Germline V CDR1 and CDR2: SGHKS, YYEKEE (reference sequence). The CDR3 has 13 amino acids.

In DNA form, the CDR3 reads TGTGCCAGTAGTACGAATCAGGGATACGAGCAGTACTTC. Translation gives CASSTNQGYEQYF. The V gene is TRBV19, the J gene TRBJ2-7; D is possibly TRBD1 (5 bases). The CDR3 extends over 13 amino acids. Germline assignment: CDR1 LNHDA and CDR2 SQIVND (reference sequence). V was trimmed by 4 bases and J by 4 bases, leaving 11 bases between them. The full variable domain, its missing parts supplied by reference TRBV19 and TRBJ2-7, is DGGITQSPKYLFRKEGQNVTLSCEQNLNHDAMYWYRQDPGQGLRLIYYSQIVNDFQKGDIAEGYSVSREKKESFPLTVTSAQKNPTAFYLCASSTNQGYEQYFGPGTRLTVT.

The gene calls are TRBV23-1 and TRBJ1-5; possible D gene TRBD1, 6 bases. TRBV23-1 is treated as an ORF (open reading frame) with a function not yet certain. Deletions cut 10 bases from V and 5 bases from J, with 24 bases between. This CDR3 has 16 residues. CDR3 coding DNA: TGCGCCACCAGGGTAGGGGGGGGATTCGCGCATCAGCCCCAGCATTTT. This sequence encodes CATRVGGGFAHQPQHF.

V usage is TRBV6-5 and J usage is TRBJ2-5; possible D gene TRBD1, 5 bases. The CDR3 is 13 amino acids. Trimming left V 2 bases short and J 2 bases short, with 6 bases between. Looked up from germline, CDR1 is MNHEY and CDR2 is SVGAGI. CDR3 DNA: TGTGCCAGCAGTTACAACAGGCAAGAGACCCAGTACTTC. It yields the protein CASSYNRQETQYF.

The chain is built from TRBV30 and TRBJ1-1; a possible D gene is TRBD1 (6 bases). Trimming removed 1 base from V and 2 bases from J, with 11 bases in between. Germline V gene lookup returns CDR1 GTSNPN and CDR2 SVGIG (reference sequence). The CDR3 spans 14 residues. CDR3 DNA sequence: TGTGCCTGGAGTGGGGGGCCCATAAACACTGAAGCTTTCTTT. This encodes CAWSGGPINTEAFF.

The chain links TRBV5-1 to TRBJ2-5; 10 bases align to TRBD1. This CDR3 has 16 residues. J gave up 2 bases and V 0 bases, and 4 bases lay outside the gene matches. Germline V gene lookup returns CDR1 SGHRS and CDR2 YFSETQ. DNA of the CDR3: TGCGCCAGCAGCTTGGATGGGACAGGGGTTCAAGAGACCCAGTACTTC. Translation: CASSLDGTGVQETQYF.

This chain uses TRBV5-8 with TRBJ1-5, with D tentatively TRBD1 (6 bases). The CDR3 is 15 residues long. Trimming cost V 5 bases and J 0 bases, with 12 bases left between them. In germline, CDR1 is SGHTS, CDR2 YDEGEE. Here the CDR3 DNA reads TGTGCCAGCAGTCTCACAGGGTATAGCAATCAGCCCCAGCATTTT. This codes for CASSLTGYSNQPQHF.

For this clone: The germline gene is not matched at one end of the junction; a read error may be the cause. The chain has TRBV7-9 and TRBJ2-1; 9 positions agree with TRBD2. The CDR3 runs to 17 residues. Germline lookup yields CDR1 SEHNR and CDR2 FQNEAQ (reference sequence). The CDR3 sequence: CSSSPSGASGTYNEQFF. CDR3 coding DNA: TGTTCCAGCAGCCCCTCGGGGGCTAGCGGGACCTACAATGAGCAGTTCTTC.

This chain links TRBV2 with TRBJ2-3; 7 positions match TRBD1. The CDR3 is made up of 16 amino acids. V trimming: 6 bases; J trimming: 0 bases; junction bases outside the gene matches: 9. Germline CDR1 SNHLY, CDR2 FYNNEI. The chain's CDR3 is CASRGSDRASTDTQYF. The DNA of the CDR3 is TGTGCCAGCAGGGGGAGCGACAGGGCTAGCACAGATACGCAGTATTTT.

The rearrangement joins TRBV5-1 to TRBJ1-2, with D possibly being TRBD1 (6 bases). Trimming took 2 bases from V and 5 from J, leaving 19 bases between them. This CDR3 has 16 amino acids. Germline values: CDR1 SGHRS, CDR2 YFSETQ. This CDR3 reads CASSLSRNDRRYGYTF. CDR3 coding DNA: TGCGCCAGCAGCTTATCGCGAAATGACAGGAGGTATGGCTACACCTTC.

V and J are TRBV7-8 and TRBJ2-6; D is unresolved. The CDR3 consists of 16 residues. The V gene's germline CDR1 is SGHVS and CDR2 FQNEAQ. V lost 5 bases, J lost 0 bases, and 11 bases lay in between. For the CDR3, the DNA is TGTGCCAGCAGCAAAGCTGAAAGCTCTGGGGCCAACGTCCTGACTTTC. Amino acid sequence: CASSKAESSGANVLTF.

In this sample, this clone turned up a few times. V is TRBV2 and J is TRBJ1-4; 7 nucleotides align to TRBD1. Germline CDR1 is SNHLY and CDR2 is FYNNEI. With 5 bases clipped from V and 3 bases from J, the junction kept 9 bases outside the gene matches. The length of the CDR3 is 16 residues. The CDR3 DNA follows: TGTGCCAGCAGTCGCACCACAGGGGTAGCTAATGAAAAACTGTTTTTT. This gives the protein CASSRTTGVANEKLFF.

This clone showed up just once. The V call is TRBV11-3, the J call TRBJ2-7; D may be TRBD1 (5 bases). V was shortened by 5 bases and J by 1 base, with 9 bases between the two germline ends. The CDR3 spans 13 residues. Germline CDR1 reads SGHNT; CDR2 reads YENEEA. This chain's CDR3 is CASSPDSSYEQYF. Written as DNA, the CDR3 is TGTGCCAGCAGCCCAGACAGTTCCTACGAGCAGTACTTC.

The table lists this clone with a few counts. This chain links TRBV5-4 with TRBJ2-5, with D possibly TRBD1 on 6 matching bases. V was cut by 4 bases and J by 5 bases, with 18 bases left in between. Germline assignment: CDR1 SGHNT and CDR2 YYREEE (reference sequence). The CDR3 length is 15 residues. The CDR3 DNA reads TGTGCCAGCAGCCTTCGTCCAGGGGCGGGCGAGACCCAGTACTTC. Its translation is CASSLRPGAGETQYF.

The J gene is TRBJ1-1, the V gene TRBV6-1, with a weak D call TRBD1 (5 bases). This CDR3 region has 13 residues. Looked up from germline, CDR1 is MNHNS and CDR2 is SASEGT. The ends were cut back, 6 bases at V and 11 bases at J, with 19 bases in the middle. The CDR3 here is CASSGTGEFWAFF. The CDR3, as DNA: TGTGCCAGCAGCGGGACGGGGGAATTTTGGGCTTTCTTT.

The chain has TRBV19 and TRBJ1-5, with 7 bases aligning to TRBD1. Unmatched junction bases numbered 4, after V lost 3 bases and J lost 2 bases. The CDR3 covers 15 residues. CDR1 LNHDA and CDR2 SQIVND come from the germline V gene (reference sequence). This CDR3 reads CASSMGRGGNQPQHF. For the CDR3, the DNA is TGTGCCAGTAGTATGGGCAGGGGGGGCAATCAGCCCCAGCATTTT.

V usage is TRBV7-8 and J usage is TRBJ1-2; 9 nucleotides agree with TRBD1. CDR1 and CDR2 from the germline V gene are SGHVS and FQNEAQ. The ends lost 2 bases at V and 4 bases at J; junction bases unmatched: 2. The CDR3 contains 14 residues. In DNA, the CDR3 is TGTGCCAGCAGCTTATCACAGGGGGCCTATGGCTACACCTTC. Protein sequence: CASSLSQGAYGYTF.